This TCR beta chain stems from a study of CD4 T cells in relation to SARS-CoV-2 and coronaviruses. Broader study findings: Each donor contributed either pre-pandemic or post-infection samples, not both.

The CDR3 sequence is 16 residues long. The germline V and J ends were trimmed by 2 bases and 6 bases, with 14 bases remaining between them. Germline assignment: CDR1 SGHTA and CDR2 FQGTGA. Unexposed donor CD4+ T cells date from about 2011-2018, before the COVID-19 pandemic. As for this clone: The antigen remains unidentified.

Generated by immunoSEQ multiplex PCR, the TCRdb table keeps only in-frame clones and is missing some. The sample has about 65,000 clones; 75% to 90% are singletons. V usage is TRBV7-3 and J usage is TRBJ1-6; no clear D gene. The sequenced sample was memory CD4+ T cells from PBMCs. The sequence came from a human donor in good health. The CDR3 sequence: CASSLGWGIANSPLHF. The CDR3 nucleotides are TGTGCCAGCAGCTTAGGATGGGGTATAGCTAATTCACCCCTCCACTTT.